One and the same sample provided the 9 T cell receptor beta chains below, sequenced in a study of shared clonotypes between healthy human individuals. Generated by immunoSEQ multiplex PCR, the TCRdb table keeps only in-frame clones and is missing some. The table has some 1,400,000 clones, 96% seen once; the top ten hold roughly 1.2%. Sequencing was carried out using naive CD4+ T cells sorted from blood. Subset described: CD45RA+ positively selected. The receptors shown here come from a man aged 25-40 years in good health.

This chain links TRBV6-5 with TRBJ1-4; a possible D gene is TRBD1 (5 bases). The germline V gene encodes CDR1 MNHEY and CDR2 SVGAGI. Trimming pared 3 bases from V and 8 bases from J, leaving 16 bases between. The CDR3 length is 15 residues. CDR3 sequence reads: CASSYWGGSLEKLFF. CDR3 coding DNA: TGTGCCAGCAGTTATTGGGGCGGTAGTCTGGAAAAACTGTTTTTT.

This sequence joins TRBV14 and TRBJ2-7; TRBD1 might be the D (5 bases). CDR1 is SGHDN and CDR2 is FVKESK in the germline V gene. Trimming cost V 3 bases and J 3 bases, with 6 bases left between them. The length of the CDR3 is 12 residues. CDR3 loop: CASSHDSYEQYF. The CDR3 nucleotides read TGTGCCAGCAGCCATGACAGCTACGAGCAGTACTTC.

The chain combines TRBV28 with TRBJ2-7; 7 bases agree with TRBD1. J was trimmed by 1 base and V by 8 bases; bases with no gene match: 23. The CDR3 has 19 amino acids. The V gene's germline CDR1 is MDHEN and CDR2 SYDVKM. CDR3 amino acids: CASGSLRGVRDRRSYEQYF. The CDR3 DNA is TGTGCCAGCGGCTCACTCAGGGGAGTCCGGGACAGAAGATCCTACGAGCAGTACTTC.

The rearrangement joins TRBV10-3 to TRBJ2-7, with 12 bases lining up with TRBD2. This CDR3 is 16 amino acids long. V shed 4 bases and J 1 base; nucleotides not matched to a gene: 5. Germline V gene data show CDR1 as ENHRY and CDR2 as SYGVKD. The DNA of the CDR3 is TGTGCCATCAGTGCCCCACTAGCGGGAGGTTCCTACGAGCAGTACTTC. The encoded protein is CAISAPLAGGSYEQYF.

This chain links TRBV18 with TRBJ2-2, with D perhaps being TRBD1 or TRBD2 (5 bases each). The germline V gene has CDR1 KGHSH and CDR2 LQKENI. V lost 6 bases and J lost 5, with 10 bases in between. This CDR3 spans 13 amino acids. CDR3 region: CASSLRETGELFF. The CDR3 nucleotides are TGTGCCAGCTCCCTCAGGGAGACCGGGGAGCTGTTTTTT.

The chain links TRBV6-6 to TRBJ2-7; 7 bases align to TRBD1. The germline V gene encodes CDR1 MNHNY and CDR2 SVGAGI (reference sequence). This CDR3 contains 14 residues. The V gene end was trimmed by 5 bases and the J gene end by 2 bases; junction bases not matched to a gene: 6. CDR3 DNA: TGTGCCAGCAGTGAGGGGGCTACGACCTACGAGCAGTACTTC. Translation gives CASSEGATTYEQYF.

The rearrangement joins TRBV15 to TRBJ2-3; D is ambiguous. The CDR3 runs to 14 residues. The V end was cut by 9 bases, the J end by 0 bases, with 13 bases between. The V gene's germline CDR1 is LNHNV and CDR2 YYDKDF (reference sequence). CDR3 sequence: CATLATFSTDTQYF. CDR3 DNA sequence: TGTGCCACACTTGCCACCTTTAGCACAGATACGCAGTATTTT. The variable domain in full, with the rest retrieved from reference TRBV15 and TRBJ2-3, is DAMVIQNPRYQVTQFGKPVTLSCSQTLNHNVMYWYQQKSSQAPKLLFHYYDKDFNNEADTPDNFQSRRPNTSFCFLDIRSPGLGDTAMYLCATLATFSTDTQYFGPGTRLTVL.

The CDR3, as DNA: TGTGCCGGAGAGGGCGGGAACACCGGGGAGCTGTTTTTT. Translated: CAGEGGNTGELFF. The chain combines TRBV30 with TRBJ2-2; TRBD2 might be the D (5 bases). Trimming left V 8 bases short and J 1 base short, with 11 bases between. The CDR3 is made up of 13 amino acids. Germline CDR1 is GTSNPN and CDR2 is SVGIG (reference sequence).

This sequence joins TRBV7-3 and TRBJ2-3; D remains unclear. Germline V gene sequence: CDR1 SGHTA, CDR2 FQGTGA. This CDR3 has 13 residues. Trimming removed 3 bases from V and 4 bases from J, with 8 bases in between. The DNA for the CDR3 is TGTGCCAGCAGCTTTCCCGAAGCAGATACGCAGTATTTT. Protein: CASSFPEADTQYF.